The TCR beta chain under discussion was sequenced for a study of cytomegalovirus exposure and HLA in healthy donors (dated 2017 in TCRdb). Describing the broader study: According to a later analysis, one platform produced both the 120 validation repertoires and the 666 repertoires of the first cohort. Along with the approximately 620-subject first cohort, a separate validation cohort of over a hundred different subjects was used. The aim of the study was to test whether cataloging public T cell receptors could identify signatures of past pathogen exposure. To predict cytomegalovirus infection status, the study brought together high-throughput TCR immunosequencing, statistical association of individual TCRs with disease status, and machine learning. General findings and caveats noted by the study authors: The classifier was reported to diagnose cytomegalovirus status with high specificity and sensitivity in both the original cohort and the validation cohort. A later analysis had no HLA typing for the validation cohort, so co-occurrence there was scored across all 130 or so repertoires. Of the cluster scores, 85% to 95% were above 0 in a later analysis, which found that TCRs clustered in the first cohort also tended to co-occur in the 110 or so validation repertoires. A few of the identified cytomegalovirus-associated TCR beta chains were confirmed in vitro to be specific for cytomegalovirus antigens. The study gave a list of 150 to 200 TCR beta chains associated with cytomegalovirus. Most TCR sequences were seen in very few donors, while some public TCRs were found in many individuals. The authors suggested that the approach could potentially be generalized to other disease states and immunological phenotypes.

The donors were included in the validation cohort of approximately 120 subjects, a group kept apart from the 666-subject first cohort. With respect to this clone: Its antigen remains undetermined. No per-base quality is available; no much larger clone lies one base away.

The junction shows trimming of 9 bases on V and 2 bases on J, and the gene matches do not reach 5 bases of it. Via the germline V gene, CDR1 is SGHDT and CDR2 YYEEEE. The CDR3 spans 13 residues, from the cysteine through the phenylalanine. The read is trimmed to its CDR3 DNA, 39 bases read in frame from base 1. The library was produced with the immunoSEQ multiplex PCR assay. The study's own analysis went as follows. A statistical classification framework was built to diagnose cytomegalovirus status from the catalog of TCR beta chain sequences. The source is immuneACCESS, and TCRdb retained only in-frame sequences with V and J called. Part of the clones is not carried over; for the studies checked, unresolved V genes explain less than half of this, and the remainder is unexplained. The V and J calls and clone size were taken over from that table, and D and trimming were inferred from the DNA. The sample table records about 200,000 clones; 80% to 90% of these occur just once. The ten largest clonotypes hold around an eighth of the sample.

The sample consisted of PBMCs. The rearrangement combines TRBV5-6 with TRBJ2-3, with TRBD1 matching 8 junction bases. This sequence was found in a young woman in good health and CMV-seropositive. The DNA sequence is as follows: TGTGCCACCTACAGGGGGACCACAGATACGCAGTATTTT. The resulting protein is CATYRGTTDTQYF.